These T cell receptor beta chains were read from a single sample in a study of identifying expanded T cells in peripheral blood. Method: immunoSEQ multiplex PCR; TCRdb's copy keeps in-frame clones and lacks some. The top ten clones hold 15% to 20% of a sample with 75,000 to 90,000 clones, almost 85% of them seen once. The sample taken for sequencing was blood. These receptors came from a person between 18 and 75 years old in good health. The CDR3 runs from the conserved cysteine through the conserved F or W. Fields, in order: J gene, clone size, V gene, D gene, CDR3 DNA, CDR3 protein. A D gene is named only where the DNA matches it firmly. Part of the rows lack a size; the others show once, few, many or a class for expanded clones.

TRBJ2-3 | - | TRBV18 | TRBD2 | TGTGCCAGCTCACCACCGGGGACTAATACGCAGTATTTT | CASSPPGTNTQYF
TRBJ1-3 | - | TRBV10-3 | - | TGTGCCATCACTGGGTCTGGAAACACCATATATTTT | CAITGSGNTIYF
TRBJ2-5 | few | TRBV19 | TRBD1 | TGTGCCAGTAGTATTACAGGGGGCCAAGAGACCCAGTACTTC | CASSITGGQETQYF
TRBJ2-4 | once | TRBV2 | - | TGTGCCAGCAGTGAGGTGGTGCTAGCCAAAAACATTCAGTACTTC | CASSEVVLAKNIQYF
TRBJ2-5 | - | TRBV5-1 | TRBD2 | TGCGCCAGTAGGAGGAGGACTAGCGGGAGAGAAGGAGAGACCCAGTACTTC | CASRRRTSGREGETQYF
TRBJ2-3 | - | TRBV4-2 | - | TGTGCCAGCAGCCAAGATTTGACTTATACGCAGTATTTT | CASSQDLTYTQYF
TRBJ2-7 | - | TRBV7-2 | - | TGTGCCAGCAGCAATAGGGGGGATGCCTACGAGCAGTACTTC | CASSNRGDAYEQYF
TRBJ1-5 | - | TRBV28 | TRBD1 | TGTGCCAGCAGATATCCGGGACAGGTAAATCAGCCCCAGCATTTT | CASRYPGQVNQPQHF
TRBJ1-5 | - | TRBV7-2 | - | TGTGCCAGCGGTACAGGTCAGCCCCAGCATTTT | CASGTGQPQHF
TRBJ2-5 | - | TRBV15 | TRBD2 | TGTGCCACCAGGGGGGAGCGGGACGTTTTAGAGACCCAGTACTTC | CATRGERDVLETQYF
TRBJ1-1 | - | TRBV9 | - | TGTGCCAGCAGCGTGACTTATATGAACACTGAAGCTTTCTTT | CASSVTYMNTEAFF
TRBJ2-2 | few | TRBV5-3 | - | TGTGCCAGAAGCGCTGGGGAGCTGTTTTTT | CARSAGELFF
TRBJ2-3 | - | TRBV5-8 | - | TGTGCCAGCAGCAGAAAGGGCAGCACAGATACGCAGTATTTT | CASSRKGSTDTQYF
TRBJ1-5 | - | TRBV28 | TRBD1 | TGTGCCAGCAGTTTATGGACAGGGGGGGGGAATCAGCCCCAGCATTTT | CASSLWTGGGNQPQHF
TRBJ1-2 | - | TRBV6-5 | - | TGTGCCAGCAGTGATCCGACAGAGAGCTATGGCTACACCTTC | CASSDPTESYGYTF
TRBJ2-1 | - | TRBV30 | TRBD2 | TGTGCCTGGAACCAACTAGCGGGAGATATGGATGAGCAGTTCTTC | CAWNQLAGDMDEQFF
TRBJ2-4 | - | TRBV6-6 | - | TGTGCCAGCAGTTACTCGAGCAGGGCGAGCAAAAACATTCAGTACTTC | CASSYSSRASKNIQYF
TRBJ1-4 | - | TRBV19 | TRBD1 | TGTGCCAGTAGTAGGACAGACAGGGCAACTAATGAAAAACTGTTTTTT | CASSRTDRATNEKLFF
TRBJ2-2 | - | TRBV7-3 | - | TGTGCCAGCAGCTTGGGGGGCGGAGACACCGGGGAGCTGTTTTTT | CASSLGGGDTGELFF
TRBJ2-7 | - | TRBV6-6 | TRBD1 | TGTGCCAGCAGTTATCAGGACAGGGGGCAATACGAGCAGTACTTC | CASSYQDRGQYEQYF
TRBJ1-2 | - | TRBV5-5 | - | TGTGCCAGCAGCTTGAATCGGAAGAACCACTATGGCTACACCTTC | CASSLNRKNHYGYTF
TRBJ2-3 | - | TRBV9 | TRBD2 | TGTGCCAGCAGCGCGGGACTAGCGGGACTCACAGATACGCAGTATTTT | CASSAGLAGLTDTQYF
TRBJ2-5 | - | TRBV9 | TRBD1 | TGTGCCAGCGTCCCCGGGACAGGGTTCCAAGAGACCCAGTACTTC | CASVPGTGFQETQYF
TRBJ2-3 | - | TRBV5-5 | TRBD2 | TGTGCCAGCAGCCTACGACTAGCCGGAGAGGGAGATACGCAGTATTTT | CASSLRLAGEGDTQYF
TRBJ2-6 | - | TRBV25-1 | TRBD1 | TGTGCCATCCAGACAGGGCACTCTGGGGCCAACGTCCTGACTTTC | CAIQTGHSGANVLTF
TRBJ2-2 | - | TRBV5-1 | - | TGCGCCAGCAGCTTATTTTTTCTGGACACCGGGGAGCTGTTTTTT | CASSLFFLDTGELFF
TRBJ1-1 | - | TRBV7-9 | - | TGTGCCAGCAGCTTAGTAAAGGGTACCACTGAAGCTTTCTTT | CASSLVKGTTEAFF
TRBJ2-3 | once | TRBV7-8 | - | TGTGCCAGCAGTGGTGGGGGGGGCCGAGATACGCAGTATTTT | CASSGGGGRDTQYF
TRBJ2-5 | - | TRBV7-3 | - | TGTGCCAGCAGTCCAGCGGGACAAAGGGAGACCCAGTACTTC | CASSPAGQRETQYF
TRBJ2-3 | - | TRBV7-9 | TRBD2 | TGTGCCAGCAGCCCCCTCTGGCCAGCGGGAGCAGATACGCAGTATTTT | CASSPLWPAGADTQYF
TRBJ2-7 | - | TRBV2 | - | TGTGCCAGCAGGGACAGAGCCTACGAGCAGTACTTC | CASRDRAYEQYF
TRBJ1-5 | - | TRBV28 | - | TGTGCCAGCAGCCGACCGGGGGGCGGGCAGCCCCAGCATTTT | CASSRPGGGQPQHF
TRBJ2-3 | - | TRBV4-2 | TRBD2 | TGTGCCAGCAGCCAAGATAGGGGGACTAGCGGGGCTTACTCCACAGATACGCAGTATTTT | CASSQDRGTSGAYSTDTQYF
TRBJ1-2 | - | TRBV30 | - | TGTGCCTGGAGTGCAGGGTCCTACCGTGGCTACACCTTC | CAWSAGSYRGYTF
TRBJ1-5 | - | TRBV9 | - | TGTGCCAGCAGCGCGGCAGGCGGGGGCCCAGGAAGCAATCAGCCCCAGCATTTT | CASSAAGGGPGSNQPQHF
TRBJ1-1 | - | TRBV7-3 | - | TGTGCCAGCAGCTCCTCAGGGAACACTGAAGCTTTCTTT | CASSSSGNTEAFF
TRBJ2-5 | once | TRBV27 | TRBD2 | TGTGCCAGCAGTTCCAGACTAGCGGGAGTGGGAGAGACCCAGTACTTC | CASSSRLAGVGETQYF
TRBJ2-2 | - | TRBV28 | - | TGTGCCAGCGCTTACGGCCCGAACACCGGGGAGCTGTTTTTT | CASAYGPNTGELFF
TRBJ1-1 | - | TRBV27 | TRBD1 | TGTGCCAGCAGTCCAGGGGGCGGGTACACTGAAGCTTTCTTT | CASSPGGGYTEAFF
TRBJ2-2 | - | TRBV9 | TRBD2 | TGTGCCAGCAGCGTAGGGCCAGCGGGAGCTTCGGCCGGGGAGCTGTTTTTT | CASSVGPAGASAGELFF
TRBJ2-7 | - | TRBV27 | TRBD2 | TGTGCCAGCACTTTAATGGCGGGAGATTACGAGCAGTACTTC | CASTLMAGDYEQYF
TRBJ2-6 | - | TRBV28 | - | TGTGCCAGCAGTTTTGCCAGGGCTGGGGCCAACGTCCTGACTTTC | CASSFARAGANVLTF
TRBJ1-5 | - | TRBV7-2 | - | TGTGCCAGCGGGGGGGAATATAGCAATCAGCCCCAGCATTTT | CASGGEYSNQPQHF
TRBJ2-7 | - | TRBV7-2 | TRBD2 | TGTGCCAGCAGCTTCGGTACTAGCGGGAGGGCCGGAGCTTACGAGCAGTACTTC | CASSFGTSGRAGAYEQYF
TRBJ1-1 | - | TRBV7-9 | - | TGTGCCAGCAGCTCGCCCCGGGCGGCGAACACTGAAGCTTTCTTT | CASSSPRAANTEAFF
TRBJ1-2 | once | TRBV11-3 | - | TGTGCCAGCAGCTCCACAAGCCGGAACCACCAGGACCTAAGAGGCTACACCTTC | CASSSTSRNHQDLRGYTF
TRBJ2-2 | - | TRBV18 | TRBD1 | TGTGCCAGCTCACCTTTCTTGCCGGGACAGCCGAACACCGGGGAGCTGTTTTTT | CASSPFLPGQPNTGELFF
TRBJ1-1 | - | TRBV18 | TRBD1 | TGTGCCAGCTCACGTAACCCAAACAGGGGCAAGAACACTGAAGCTTTCTTT | CASSRNPNRGKNTEAFF
TRBJ2-1 | - | TRBV14 | TRBD1 | TGTGCCAGCAGCCTACGACAGGGCCCCTACAATGAGCAGTTCTTC | CASSLRQGPYNEQFF
TRBJ2-1 | - | TRBV11-1 | TRBD2 | TGTGCCAGCAGCTCCCCTATCACTAGCGCCGTCTCCTACAATGAGCAGTTCTTC | CASSSPITSAVSYNEQFF
TRBJ2-3 | once | TRBV11-3 | - | TGTGCCAGCAGCTTAGGACACCTTACAGATACGCAGTATTTT | CASSLGHLTDTQYF
TRBJ2-5 | - | TRBV7-2 | - | TGTGCCAGCAGCCCACCGTGGGGGGCGCGACTATTGGAAGAGACCCAGTACTTC | CASSPPWGARLLEETQYF
TRBJ2-7 | - | TRBV6-5 | - | TGTGCCAGCAGTTCCTCCAGAGACGAGCAGTACTTC | CASSSSRDEQYF
TRBJ2-2 | once | TRBV27 | - | TGTGCCAGCAGTTTTCGGGAGATCACCGGGGAGCTGTTTTTT | CASSFREITGELFF
TRBJ1-2 | - | TRBV19 | - | TGTGCCAGTAGTCTGGACAAACGCTATGGCTACACCTTC | CASSLDKRYGYTF